This record covers a single T cell receptor (beta chain). The antigen this receptor binds is unknown. The record has no base qualities; no much larger clone is one base away. The library was produced with the immunoSEQ multiplex PCR assay. A mixture of 60 forward primers for TCR Vbeta segments and 13 reverse primers for TCR Jbeta segments was used in the multiplex PCR. The CDR3 region of rearranged TCR beta genes was amplified from genomic DNA by a multiplex PCR assay. The amplified TCR beta libraries were sequenced on the Illumina HiSeq System as 87-base-pair reads. In the authors' own workflow: Across the 500 to 700 repertoires, a later analysis counted about 81 million unique TCR beta chains, roughly 11 million of which were shared by at least two donors. To remove PCR and sequencing errors, raw reads were error-corrected and collapsed into unique sequences using a nearest-neighbor algorithm that merged closely related sequences. To assign V, D and J gene segments, CDR3 sequences were aligned to IMGT reference sequences. Each retained sequence needed at least a six-nucleotide match to both a V gene segment and a J gene segment. Rearrangements were called productive when the CDR3 lacked stop codons and stayed in frame with V and J; all others were non-productive. Following IMGT convention, CDR3 was defined as the stretch from the second conserved V-encoded cysteine to the conserved J-encoded phenylalanine. The earlier analysis of 500 to 600 of the donors excluded sequences that lacked an unambiguous match to a single V gene segment. An earlier analysis of fewer than 750 of the donors called V segments functional above 56.7% productive rearrangements and segregating when the between-donor standard deviation exceeded 5%. A statistical classification framework was built for diagnosing cytomegalovirus status from the catalog of TCR beta chain sequences. A later analysis assigned V and J genes by comparing TCR nucleotide sequences with IMGT/GENE-DB human TR gene sequences. A later analysis assigned CDR3 sequences and most-parsimonious VDJ recombination scenarios with the TCRdist pipeline. In a later analysis, each TCR beta chain was defined by its CDR3 amino acid sequence together with its V-gene family, and reads without a unique V-gene family were excluded. A later analysis removed 500 to 600 highly shared, low-generation-probability nucleotide sequences to deal with suspected cross-contamination and a sequencing artifact. In a later analysis, a clonal expansion index for each public chain was calculated from normalized within-repertoire ranks of inferred template counts. A later analysis computed generation probabilities with a VDJ recombination model fitted to out-of-frame rearrangements, and checked the results against IGoR. In a later analysis, hypergeometric tests were used to score TCR-TCR, TCR-HLA and TCR-CMV co-occurrence, with a repertoire-size bias correction applied to TCR pairs. To estimate false discovery rates, a later analysis permuted the HLA or CMV assignments 20 times. In a later analysis, co-occurring TCRs were grouped with DBSCAN, and TCRdist sequence similarity was added when clustering was performed within HLA-allele-positive subsets. Repertoires with fewer than 30,000 or more than 120,000 public chains, plus five repertoires with anomalous nucleotide sharing, were excluded from co-occurrence clustering. TCRdb stores this immuneACCESS table with in-frame sequences only. Part of the clones is absent; in the studies checked, under half of the shortfall reflects unresolved V genes, and no reason is known for the rest. V and J calls and clone size follow that table, whereas D and trimming were derived from the DNA. The sample table holds more than 140,000 clones, of which about 64% were seen once. Clones ranked in the top ten supply about 3% of the sample.

The CDR3 holds 14 amino acids from the cysteine to the phenylalanine. Just the 42-base CDR3 DNA is kept, in frame starting at base 1. Trimming takes 4 bases from V and 6 bases from J, and the germline ends sit 13 bases apart. CDR1 and CDR2 were assigned from the germline V gene as ENHRY and SYGVKD. The record originates from a study of cytomegalovirus exposure and HLA in healthy donors (TCRdb year 2017). As for the study more broadly: According to an earlier analysis of a few hundred of the donors, 150 million to 200 million T cells yielded some 110 million unique TCR beta sequences and about 300 Gb of sequence data. Roughly 5 DR-DQ haplotypes were handled as single units for association and clustering because linkage in the cohort was strong. An earlier analysis of some 600 of the donors applied high-throughput TCR beta sequencing to assess whether each TCR beta V gene segment acted as functional or pseudogenic. Genome-wide SNP genotypes for about 60% of the roughly 700 donors were used in a later genetic analysis, which treated that subset as a discovery cohort. The study profiled the T cell repertoires of 666 subjects by immunosequencing and related them to cytomegalovirus serostatus. To study patterns of TCR occurrence, a later analysis re-analyzed previously published TCR beta repertoires from 666 donors and added high-resolution HLA genotyping. HLA typing covered class I and class II loci at four-digit resolution. Rather than drawing on any new phenotypic data, the later analysis identified candidate immune exposures from TCR beta sequences and the way those sequences occurred across donors. The aim of the study was to test whether cataloging public T cell receptors could identify signatures of past pathogen exposure. The study combined high-throughput TCR immunosequencing, statistical association of individual TCRs with disease status, and machine learning to predict cytomegalovirus infection status. About 330 gigabases of sequencing data and roughly 80 million unique TCR sequences made up an early release that covered 500 to 650 HLA-typed donors. In addition to the first cohort of around 670 subjects, a separate validation cohort of around 110 different subjects was used. All discovery cohort repertoires had been generated on a single sequencing platform. Of the approximately 400 genotyped donors, less than 90% were placed in the genetic ancestry cluster associated with self-reported Caucasian donors. Donor age, sex, ethnicity and CMV serostatus were collected together with the repertoire data. Typing coverage differed by locus: A, B, C, DRB1 and DQB1 were typed in roughly 620-640 donors, DQA1 in approximately 520, DPA1 in 600 to 610, and DPB1 in 400 to 490. Across approximately 420 genotyped donors of the cohort, an average of roughly 250,000 unique TCR beta nucleotide sequences per donor were sequenced, and around 20% of those sequences were non-productive. Paper-wide results and their limitations: Because HLA typing was unavailable for some donors at each locus, only the typed subset was used in association tests. In a later analysis, TCR association rates were found to vary across HLA loci, with the most associated TCRs seen for DRB1 alleles and the fewest for HLA-C alleles. Cytomegalovirus status was reported to be diagnosed by the classifier with high specificity and sensitivity in both the original and validation cohorts. Correlated functional status among segregating V segments might be attributable to linkage disequilibrium, but an unknown experimental factor could not be ruled out. Most TCR sequences were seen in very few donors, while some public TCRs were found in many individuals. The study gave a list of 150 to 200 TCR beta chains associated with cytomegalovirus. Three of the identified cytomegalovirus-associated TCR beta chains were confirmed in vitro to be specific for cytomegalovirus antigens. Presence/absence analyses assumed roughly uniform sequencing depth across donors, an assumption that may not hold. Some IMGT-functional V segments, including TRBV6-2 and TRBV6-3, could not be distinguished by the 87-base-pair reads and were therefore excluded. This cohort had only TCR beta chains sequenced, and the lack of alpha or paired-chain data limited which features could be detected. In an earlier analysis of 587 of the donors, most TCR beta V segments were observed in productive rearrangements about 90% or about 30% of the time, broadly matching IMGT annotations. V-gene and J-gene trimming of TCR beta chains was associated with a missense DCLRE1C variant in a later genetic analysis, and the association was replicated in an independent cohort. The sequencing pipeline was judged likely to have produced a cluster of highly shared sequence variants as a technical artifact. The only immune exposure information available for the cohort was CMV serostatus. A further reported finding was that TCR beta sequences accurately predicted the HLA-A and HLA-B alleles for most subjects in the first cohort. Most CMV-associated TCR beta chains appeared to be HLA-restricted in a later analysis, and the HLA associations seemed to be driven largely by CMV exposure. Specific HLA alleles were associated with roughly 16,000 TCR beta sequences at a false discovery rate of 0.05 in a later analysis. A later analysis found that HLA-associated TCR beta chains were more clonally expanded and had lower generation probabilities than equally common non-associated chains. Because counts were too low, some 17 rarely observed V segments, including chromosome 9 orphons, were excluded from the earlier analysis of 587 of the donors. According to a later analysis, parvovirus B19, influenza, CMV and Epstein-Barr virus appeared linked to several top co-occurrence clusters. The authors suggested that the approach could potentially be generalized to other disease states and immunological phenotypes. When HLA alleles, especially DR and DQ, strongly co-occurred, TCR associations were difficult to assign to individual alleles. A later genetic analysis reported fewer N-insertions in productive TCRs among donors in an Asian-associated ancestry cluster than the roughly 700-donor mean.

In total, approximately 700 healthy bone marrow donors made up the cohort. Cohort members were all nominally healthy when sampled, although unrecorded immune exposures were likely present. The donor tested CMV seropositive, placing the donor among the approximately 310 seropositive members of the cohort. A peripheral blood sample was provided by each donor, and peripheral blood mononuclear cells were used for TCR beta sequencing. Genomic DNA was extracted from the blood cell samples with the Qiagen DNeasy Blood Extraction Kit. The sequence is built from TRBV10-3 and TRBJ2-1, with TRBD2 perhaps the D gene, on 5 matching bases. The sequenced sample was PBMCs. The sequence derives from a woman aged 25-40 years in good health and CMV-seropositive. The CDR3 in this case is CAISGVGIINEQFF. In nucleotides, the sequence is TGTGCCATCAGTGGCGTCGGGATTATCAATGAGCAGTTCTTC.